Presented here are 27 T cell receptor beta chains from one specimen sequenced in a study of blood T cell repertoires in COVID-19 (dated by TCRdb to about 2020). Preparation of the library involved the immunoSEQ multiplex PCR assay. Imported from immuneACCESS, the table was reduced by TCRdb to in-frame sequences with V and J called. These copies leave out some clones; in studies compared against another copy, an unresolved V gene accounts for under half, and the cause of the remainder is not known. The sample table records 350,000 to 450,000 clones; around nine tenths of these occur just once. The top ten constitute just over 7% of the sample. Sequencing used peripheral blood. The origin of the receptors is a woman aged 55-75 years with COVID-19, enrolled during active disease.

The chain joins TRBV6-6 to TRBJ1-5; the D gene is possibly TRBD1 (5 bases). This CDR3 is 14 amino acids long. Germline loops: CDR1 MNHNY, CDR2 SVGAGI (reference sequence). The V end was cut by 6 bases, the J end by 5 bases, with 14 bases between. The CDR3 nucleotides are TGTGCCAGCAGCCAGGGTTTCTCCCATCAGCCCCAGCATTTT. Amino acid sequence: CASSQGFSHQPQHF.

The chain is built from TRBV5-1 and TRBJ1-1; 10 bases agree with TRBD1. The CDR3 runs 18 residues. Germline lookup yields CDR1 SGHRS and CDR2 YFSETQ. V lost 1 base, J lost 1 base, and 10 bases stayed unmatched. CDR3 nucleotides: TGCGCCAGCAGCTTGAACTCCCCGACAGGGGGCTGGAACACTGAAGCTTTCTTT. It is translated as CASSLNSPTGGWNTEAFF.

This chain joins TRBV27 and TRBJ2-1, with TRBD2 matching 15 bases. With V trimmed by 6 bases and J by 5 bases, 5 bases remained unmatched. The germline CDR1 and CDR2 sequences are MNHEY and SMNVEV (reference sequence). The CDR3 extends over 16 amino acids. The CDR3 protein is CASSLGLAGGDNEQFF. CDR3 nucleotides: TGTGCCAGCAGCCTGGGACTAGCGGGGGGCGACAATGAGCAGTTCTTC.

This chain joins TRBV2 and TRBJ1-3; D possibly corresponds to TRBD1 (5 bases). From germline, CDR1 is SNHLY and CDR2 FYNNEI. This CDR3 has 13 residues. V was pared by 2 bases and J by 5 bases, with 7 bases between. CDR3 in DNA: TGTGCCAGCAGTGAACAGGGAAGAAACACCATATATTTT. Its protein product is CASSEQGRNTIYF. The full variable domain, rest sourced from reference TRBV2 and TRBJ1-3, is EPEVTQTPSHQVTQMGQEVILRCVPISNHLYFYWYRQILGQKVEFLVSFYNNEISEKSEIFDDQFSVERPDGSNFTLKIRSTKLEDSAMYFCASSEQGRNTIYFGEGSWLTVV.

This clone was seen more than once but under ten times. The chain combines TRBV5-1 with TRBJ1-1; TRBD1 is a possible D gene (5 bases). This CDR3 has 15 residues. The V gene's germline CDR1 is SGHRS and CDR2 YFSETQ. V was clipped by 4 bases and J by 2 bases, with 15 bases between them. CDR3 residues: CASSPWAGGNTEAFF. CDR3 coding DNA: TGCGCCAGCAGCCCCTGGGCGGGGGGTAACACTGAAGCTTTCTTT.

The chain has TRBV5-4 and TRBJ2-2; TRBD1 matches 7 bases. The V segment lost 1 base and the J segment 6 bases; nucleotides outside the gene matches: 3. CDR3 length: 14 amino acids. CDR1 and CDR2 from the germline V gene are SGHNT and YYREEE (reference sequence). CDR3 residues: CASSLPGGPGELFF. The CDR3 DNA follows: TGTGCCAGCAGCTTGCCAGGGGGTCCCGGGGAGCTGTTTTTT.

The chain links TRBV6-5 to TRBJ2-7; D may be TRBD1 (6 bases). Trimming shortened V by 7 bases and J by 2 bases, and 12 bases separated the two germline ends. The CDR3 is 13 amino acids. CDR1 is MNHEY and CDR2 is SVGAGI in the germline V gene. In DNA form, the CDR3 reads TGTGCCAGCAATAGTGAGGGGGCCTACGAGCAGTACTTC. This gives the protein CASNSEGAYEQYF.

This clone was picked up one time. CDR3 residues: CASSPGLAGRGQETQYF. The CDR3 bases are TGCGCCAGCAGCCCGGGACTAGCGGGGAGAGGCCAAGAGACCCAGTACTTC. This chain joins TRBV4-3 and TRBJ2-5, with 13 nucleotides matching TRBD2. V was clipped by 4 bases and J by 1 base; unmatched bases: 6. The CDR3 runs to 17 residues. Germline-derived CDR1 and CDR2 are LGHNA and YSLEER.

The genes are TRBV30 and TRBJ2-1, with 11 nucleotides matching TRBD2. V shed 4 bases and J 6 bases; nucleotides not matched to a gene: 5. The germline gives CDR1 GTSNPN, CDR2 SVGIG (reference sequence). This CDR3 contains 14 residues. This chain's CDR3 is CAWIPGTSGNEQFF. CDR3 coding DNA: TGTGCCTGGATCCCCGGGACTAGCGGCAATGAGCAGTTCTTC.

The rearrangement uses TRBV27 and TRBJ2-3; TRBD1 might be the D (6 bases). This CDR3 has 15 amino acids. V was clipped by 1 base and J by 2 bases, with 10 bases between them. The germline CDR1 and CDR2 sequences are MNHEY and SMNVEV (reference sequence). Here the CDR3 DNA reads TGTGCCAGCAGTTTATACAGGACAGCCACAGATACGCAGTATTTT. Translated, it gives CASSLYRTATDTQYF.

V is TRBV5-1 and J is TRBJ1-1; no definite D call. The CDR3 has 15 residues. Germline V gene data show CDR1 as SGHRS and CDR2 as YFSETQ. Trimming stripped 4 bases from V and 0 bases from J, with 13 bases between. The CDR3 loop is CASSPKTLLNTEAFF. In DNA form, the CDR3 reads TGCGCCAGCAGCCCTAAGACACTTTTGAACACTGAAGCTTTCTTT.

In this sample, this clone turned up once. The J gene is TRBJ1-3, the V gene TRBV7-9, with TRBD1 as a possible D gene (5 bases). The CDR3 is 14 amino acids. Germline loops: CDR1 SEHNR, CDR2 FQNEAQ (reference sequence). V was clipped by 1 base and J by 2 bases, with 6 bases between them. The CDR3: CASSLGGAGNTIYF. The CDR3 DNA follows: TGTGCCAGCAGCTTAGGGGGGGCTGGAAACACCATATATTTT.

DNA of the CDR3: TGTGCCAGCAGTTCGACAGGGGGCATTCAGCCCCAGCATTTT. It translates to CASSSTGGIQPQHF. J is TRBJ1-5 and V is TRBV6-2 or TRBV6-3; TRBD1 matches 10 bases. The germline gives CDR1 MNHEY, CDR2 SVGEGT. J was trimmed by 6 bases and V by 4 bases; bases with no gene match: 3. CDR3 length: 14 amino acids.

In DNA, the CDR3 is TGTGCCAGCAGTTACGGGCAGATCTATGGCTACACCTTC. This translates into CASSYGQIYGYTF. The rearrangement links TRBV6-2 or TRBV6-3 to TRBJ1-2; no firm D call. This CDR3 spans 13 amino acids. The germline V gene encodes CDR1 MNHEY and CDR2 SVGEGT. V lost 2 bases, J lost 4 bases, and 8 bases lay in between.

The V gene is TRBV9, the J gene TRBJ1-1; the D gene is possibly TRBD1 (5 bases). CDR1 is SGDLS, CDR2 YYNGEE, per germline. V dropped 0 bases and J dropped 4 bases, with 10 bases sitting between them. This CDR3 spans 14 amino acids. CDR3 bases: TGTGCCAGCAGCGTAGCGCAGGGCGTCACTGAAGCTTTCTTT. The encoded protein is CASSVAQGVTEAFF.

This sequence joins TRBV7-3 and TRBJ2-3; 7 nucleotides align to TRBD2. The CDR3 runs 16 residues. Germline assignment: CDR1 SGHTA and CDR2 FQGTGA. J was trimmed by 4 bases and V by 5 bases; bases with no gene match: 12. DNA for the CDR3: TGTGCCAGCAGCGCCGGGACTACCCCTTCTGCAGATACGCAGTATTTT. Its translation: CASSAGTTPSADTQYF.

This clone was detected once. In nucleotides, the CDR3 is TGTGCCAGCAGCTCCAGTAGCGGGGGGAATCGGCGGGAGACCCAGTACTTC. Translation gives CASSSSSGGNRRETQYF. The chain combines TRBV5-6 with TRBJ2-5, with TRBD2 matching over 10 bases. The CDR3 spans 17 residues. Per germline, CDR1 SGHDT and CDR2 YYEEEE. V gave up 3 bases and J gave up 5 bases; unmatched junction bases: 13.

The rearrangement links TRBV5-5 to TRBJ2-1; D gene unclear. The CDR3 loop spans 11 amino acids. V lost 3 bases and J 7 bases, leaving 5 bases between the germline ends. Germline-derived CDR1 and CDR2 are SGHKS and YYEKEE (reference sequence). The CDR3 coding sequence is TGTGCCAGCAGCTATGTAAATGAGCAGTTCTTC. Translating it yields CASSYVNEQFF. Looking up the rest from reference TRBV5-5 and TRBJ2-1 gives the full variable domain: DAGVTQSPTHLIKTRGQQVTLRCSPISGHKSVSWYQQVLGQGPQFIFQYYEKEERGRGNFPDRFSARQFPNYSSELNVNALLLGDSALYLCASSYVNEQFFGPGTRLTVL.

CDR3 loop: CASSLSGSYNEQFF. CDR3 nucleotide sequence: TGTGCCAGCAGCCTCAGCGGCAGCTACAATGAGCAGTTCTTC. This chain links TRBV7-2 with TRBJ2-1; D may be TRBD2 (5 bases). Germline V gives CDR1 SGHTA, CDR2 FQGNSA. V shed 5 bases and J shed 3 bases, with 11 bases lying between them. The CDR3 sequence is 14 residues long.

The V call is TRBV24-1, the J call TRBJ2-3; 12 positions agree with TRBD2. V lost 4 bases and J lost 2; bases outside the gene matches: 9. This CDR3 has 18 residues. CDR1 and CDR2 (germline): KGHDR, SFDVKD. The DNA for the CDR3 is TGTGCCACCAGTGACCGCCGAACTAGCGGGGGGTCCACAGATACGCAGTATTTT. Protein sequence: CATSDRRTSGGSTDTQYF.

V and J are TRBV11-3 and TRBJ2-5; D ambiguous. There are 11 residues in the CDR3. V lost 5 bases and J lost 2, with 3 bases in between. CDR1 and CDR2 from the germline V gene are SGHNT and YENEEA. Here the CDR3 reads CASSQQETQYF. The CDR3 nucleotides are TGTGCCAGCAGCCAACAAGAGACCCAGTACTTC.

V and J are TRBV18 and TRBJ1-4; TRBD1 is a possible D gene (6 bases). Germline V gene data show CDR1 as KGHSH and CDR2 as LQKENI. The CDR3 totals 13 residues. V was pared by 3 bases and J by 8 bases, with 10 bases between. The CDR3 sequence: CASSPSGDEKLFF. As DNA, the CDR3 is TGTGCCAGCTCACCTTCAGGGGACGAAAAACTGTTTTTT.

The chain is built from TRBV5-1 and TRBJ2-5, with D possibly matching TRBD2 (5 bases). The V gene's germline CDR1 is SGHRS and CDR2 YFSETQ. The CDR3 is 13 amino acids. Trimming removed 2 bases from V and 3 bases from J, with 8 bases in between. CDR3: CASSLLDEETQYF. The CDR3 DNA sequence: TGCGCCAGCAGCTTACTAGACGAAGAGACCCAGTACTTC.

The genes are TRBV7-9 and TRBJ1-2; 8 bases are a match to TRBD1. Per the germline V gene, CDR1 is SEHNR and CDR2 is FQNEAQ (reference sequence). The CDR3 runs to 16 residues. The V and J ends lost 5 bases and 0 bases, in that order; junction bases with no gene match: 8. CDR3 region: CASSPGTGEANYGYTF. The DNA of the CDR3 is TGTGCCAGCAGCCCAGGGACAGGCGAAGCTAACTATGGCTACACCTTC.

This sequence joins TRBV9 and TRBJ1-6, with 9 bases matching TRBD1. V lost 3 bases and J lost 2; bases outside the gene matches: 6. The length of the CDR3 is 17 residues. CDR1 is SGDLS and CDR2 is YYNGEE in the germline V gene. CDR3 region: CASSAGQGRTYNSPLHF. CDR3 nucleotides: TGTGCCAGCAGCGCAGGACAGGGGAGGACCTATAATTCACCCCTCCACTTT.

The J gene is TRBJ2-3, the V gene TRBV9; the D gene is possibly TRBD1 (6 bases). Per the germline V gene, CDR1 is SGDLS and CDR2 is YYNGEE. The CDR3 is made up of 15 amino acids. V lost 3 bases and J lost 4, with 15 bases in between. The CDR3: CASSDREGSADTQYF. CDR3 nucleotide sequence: TGTGCCAGCAGCGACAGGGAAGGGAGTGCAGATACGCAGTATTTT. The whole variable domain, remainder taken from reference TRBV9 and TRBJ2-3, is DSGVTQTPKHLITATGQRVTLRCSPRSGDLSVYWYQQSLDQGLQFLIQYYNGEERAKGNILERFSAQQFPDLHSELNLSSLELGDSALYFCASSDREGSADTQYFGPGTRLTVL.

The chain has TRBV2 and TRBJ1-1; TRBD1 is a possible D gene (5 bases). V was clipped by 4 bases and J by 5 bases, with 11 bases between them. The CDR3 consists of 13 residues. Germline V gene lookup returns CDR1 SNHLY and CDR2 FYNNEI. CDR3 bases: TGTGCCAGCAGTGGAGGCCAGGGAACTGAAGCTTTCTTT. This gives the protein CASSGGQGTEAFF.